Sequencing of this T cell receptor beta chain was carried out in a study of OX40 agonist ivuxolimab in advanced cancers. Turning to the study itself: With ivuxolimab, an agonistic anti-OX40 (CD134) antibody, patients were treated.

Autoimmune disease history or systemic immunosuppression led to patient exclusion. Sequencing used immunoSEQ multiplex PCR; TCRdb keeps in-frame clones, though not all of them. This sample has fewer than 20,000 clones, with more than 70% found just once. The germline gives CDR1 MDHEN, CDR2 SYDVKM. V lost 6 bases, J lost 9 bases, and 16 bases stayed unmatched. The CDR3 contains 17 residues. The sequence came from an adult with an advanced solid tumor such as melanoma, head and neck, liver or kidney cancer. The chain joins TRBV28 to TRBJ2-2; 10 bases are shared with TRBD2. Sequenced here: CD4+ or CD8+ T cells sorted from blood, sampled in a trial of the OX40 agonist ivuxolimab. CDR3 amino acids: CASRDSGGLAGVRELFF. The CDR3 DNA sequence: TGTGCCAGCAGAGACTCAGGGGGTCTAGCGGGAGTGAGGGAGCTGTTTTTT.